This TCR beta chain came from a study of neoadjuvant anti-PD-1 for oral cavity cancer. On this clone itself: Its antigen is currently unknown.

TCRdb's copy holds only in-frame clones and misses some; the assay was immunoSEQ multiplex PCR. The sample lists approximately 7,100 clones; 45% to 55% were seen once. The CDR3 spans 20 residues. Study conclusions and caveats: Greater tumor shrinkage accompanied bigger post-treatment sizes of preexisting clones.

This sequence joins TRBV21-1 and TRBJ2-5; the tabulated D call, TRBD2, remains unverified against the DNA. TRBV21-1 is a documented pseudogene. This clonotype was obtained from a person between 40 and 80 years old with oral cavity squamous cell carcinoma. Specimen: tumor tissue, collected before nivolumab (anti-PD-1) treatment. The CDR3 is CASSKERGTSGRAGSETQYF. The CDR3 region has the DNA TGTGCCAGCAGCAAAGAAAGGGGGACTAGCGGGAGGGCAGGATCCGAGACCCAGTACTTC.